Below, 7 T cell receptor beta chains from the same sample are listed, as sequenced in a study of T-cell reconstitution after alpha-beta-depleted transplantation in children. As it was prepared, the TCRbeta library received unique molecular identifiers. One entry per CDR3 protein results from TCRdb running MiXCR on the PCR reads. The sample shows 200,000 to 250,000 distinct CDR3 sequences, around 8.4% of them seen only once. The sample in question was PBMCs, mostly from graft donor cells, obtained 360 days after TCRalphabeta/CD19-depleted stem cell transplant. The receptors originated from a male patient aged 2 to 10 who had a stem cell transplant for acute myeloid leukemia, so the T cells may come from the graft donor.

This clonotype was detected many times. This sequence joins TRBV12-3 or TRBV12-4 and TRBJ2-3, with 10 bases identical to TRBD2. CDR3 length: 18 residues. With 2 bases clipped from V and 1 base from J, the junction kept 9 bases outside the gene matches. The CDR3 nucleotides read TGTGCCAGCAGTTTACGGCTAGCGGGGGTGGGGGGCACAGATACGCAGTATTTT. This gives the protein CASSLRLAGVGGTDTQYF.

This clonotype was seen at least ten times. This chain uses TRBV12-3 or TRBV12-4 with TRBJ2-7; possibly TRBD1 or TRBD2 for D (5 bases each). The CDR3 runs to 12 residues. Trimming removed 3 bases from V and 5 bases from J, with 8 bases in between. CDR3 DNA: TGTGCCAGCAGTTTGAGAGGGGACGAGCAGTACTTC. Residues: CASSLRGDEQYF.

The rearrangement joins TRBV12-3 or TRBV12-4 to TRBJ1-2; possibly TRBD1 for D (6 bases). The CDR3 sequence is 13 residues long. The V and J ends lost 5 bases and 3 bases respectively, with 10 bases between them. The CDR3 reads CASSGGLDYGYTF. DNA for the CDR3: TGTGCCAGCAGTGGGGGGCTGGACTATGGCTACACCTTC.

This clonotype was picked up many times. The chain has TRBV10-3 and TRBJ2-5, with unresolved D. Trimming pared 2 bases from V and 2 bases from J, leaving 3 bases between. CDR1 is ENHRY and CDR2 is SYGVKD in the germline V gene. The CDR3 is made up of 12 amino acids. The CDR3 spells CAISELQETQYF. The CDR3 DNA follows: TGTGCCATCAGTGAGCTTCAAGAGACCCAGTACTTC.

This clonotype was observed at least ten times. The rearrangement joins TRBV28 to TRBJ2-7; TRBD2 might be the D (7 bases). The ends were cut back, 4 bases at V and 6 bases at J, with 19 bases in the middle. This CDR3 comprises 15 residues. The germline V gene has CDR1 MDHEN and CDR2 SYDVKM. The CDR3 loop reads CASSSGAAGVGEQYV. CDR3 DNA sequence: TGTGCCAGCAGTTCAGGGGCCGCGGGGGTGGGCGAGCAGTACGTC.

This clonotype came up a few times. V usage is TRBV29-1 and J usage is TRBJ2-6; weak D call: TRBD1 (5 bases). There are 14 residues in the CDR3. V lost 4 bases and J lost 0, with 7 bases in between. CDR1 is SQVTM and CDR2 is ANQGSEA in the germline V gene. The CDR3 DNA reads TGCAGCGTTGGACAGACCTCTGGGGCCAACGTCCTGACTTTC. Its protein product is CSVGQTSGANVLTF. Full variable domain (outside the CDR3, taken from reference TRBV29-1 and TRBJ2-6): SAVISQKPSRDICQRGTSLTIQCQVDSQVTMMFWYRQQPGQSLTLIATANQGSEATYESGFVIDKFPISRPNLTFSTLTVSNMSPEDSSIYLCSVGQTSGANVLTFGAGSRLTVL.

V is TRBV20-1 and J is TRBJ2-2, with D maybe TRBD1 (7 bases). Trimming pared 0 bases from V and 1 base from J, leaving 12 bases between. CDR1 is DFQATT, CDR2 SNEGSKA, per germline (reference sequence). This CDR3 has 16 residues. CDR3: CSARDPGDRNTGELFF. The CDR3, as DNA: TGCAGTGCTAGAGATCCGGGGGACAGGAACACCGGGGAGCTGTTTTTT.